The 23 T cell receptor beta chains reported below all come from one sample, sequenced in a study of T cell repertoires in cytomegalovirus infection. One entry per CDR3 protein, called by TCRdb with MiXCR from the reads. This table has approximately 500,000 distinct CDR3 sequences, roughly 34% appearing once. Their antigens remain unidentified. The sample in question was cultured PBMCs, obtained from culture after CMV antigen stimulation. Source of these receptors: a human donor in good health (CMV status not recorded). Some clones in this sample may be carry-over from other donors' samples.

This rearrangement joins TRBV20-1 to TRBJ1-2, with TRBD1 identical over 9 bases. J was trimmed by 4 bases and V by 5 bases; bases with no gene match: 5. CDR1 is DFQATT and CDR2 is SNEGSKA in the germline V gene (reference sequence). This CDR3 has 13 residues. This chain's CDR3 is CSARDRATYGYTF. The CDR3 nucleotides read TGCAGTGCTCGGGACAGGGCGACCTATGGCTACACCTTC.

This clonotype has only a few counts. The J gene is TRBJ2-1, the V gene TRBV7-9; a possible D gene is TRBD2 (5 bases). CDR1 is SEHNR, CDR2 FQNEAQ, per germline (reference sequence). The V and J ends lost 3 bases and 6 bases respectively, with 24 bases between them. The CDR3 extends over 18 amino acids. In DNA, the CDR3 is TGTGCCAGCAGCTTGATTTTCGACGGGGAATACTTTGGCAATGAGCAGTTCTTC. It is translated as CASSLIFDGEYFGNEQFF.

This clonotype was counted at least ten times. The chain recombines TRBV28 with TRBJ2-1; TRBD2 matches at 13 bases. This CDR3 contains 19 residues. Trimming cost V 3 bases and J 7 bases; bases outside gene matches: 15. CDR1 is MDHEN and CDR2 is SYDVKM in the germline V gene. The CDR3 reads CASSFPGLAGEFYWNEQFF. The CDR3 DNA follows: TGTGCCAGCAGTTTCCCCGGACTAGCGGGAGAGTTTTATTGGAATGAGCAGTTCTTC.

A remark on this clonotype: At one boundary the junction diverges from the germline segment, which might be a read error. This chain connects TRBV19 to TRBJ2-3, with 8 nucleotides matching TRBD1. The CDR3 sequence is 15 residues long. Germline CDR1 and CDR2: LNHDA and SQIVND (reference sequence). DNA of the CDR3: TGTGCCAGTAGTAGGACAGGGACGGGCACAGGTACGCAGTATTTT. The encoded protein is CASSRTGTGTGTQYF.

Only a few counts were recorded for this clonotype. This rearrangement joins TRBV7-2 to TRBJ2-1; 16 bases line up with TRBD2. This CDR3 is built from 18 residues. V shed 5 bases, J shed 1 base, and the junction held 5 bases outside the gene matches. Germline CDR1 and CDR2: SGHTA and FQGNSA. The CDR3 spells CASSGGLAGGHSYNEQFF. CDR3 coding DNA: TGTGCCAGCAGCGGGGGACTAGCGGGAGGGCATTCCTACAATGAGCAGTTCTTC. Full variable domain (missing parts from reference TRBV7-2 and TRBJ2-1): GAGVSQSPSNKVTEKGKDVELRCDPISGHTALYWYRQSLGQGLEFLIYFQGNSAPDKSGLPSDRFSAERTGGSVSTLTIQRTQQEDSAVYLCASSGGLAGGHSYNEQFFGPGTRLTVL.

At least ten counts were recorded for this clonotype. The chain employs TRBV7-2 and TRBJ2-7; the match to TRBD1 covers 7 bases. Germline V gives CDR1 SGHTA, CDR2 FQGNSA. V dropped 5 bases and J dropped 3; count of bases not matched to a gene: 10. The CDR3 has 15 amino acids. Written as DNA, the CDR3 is TGTGCCAGCAGCCCTCTCCCAGGGGGTGGCTACGAGCAGTACTTC. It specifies CASSPLPGGGYEQYF.

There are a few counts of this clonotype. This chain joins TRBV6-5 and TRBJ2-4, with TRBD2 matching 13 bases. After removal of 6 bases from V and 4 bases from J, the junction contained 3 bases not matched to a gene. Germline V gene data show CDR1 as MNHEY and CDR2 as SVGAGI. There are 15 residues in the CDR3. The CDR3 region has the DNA TGTGCCAGCAGACAGACTAGCGGGAGGAAAAACATTCAGTACTTC. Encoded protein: CASRQTSGRKNIQYF.

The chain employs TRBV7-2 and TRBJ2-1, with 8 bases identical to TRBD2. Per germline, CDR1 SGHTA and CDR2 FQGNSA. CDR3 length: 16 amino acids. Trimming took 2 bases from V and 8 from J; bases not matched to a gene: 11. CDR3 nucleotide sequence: TGTGCCAGCAGCTTAAGGGGTAGCGGGAATTTCGATGAGCAGTTCTTC. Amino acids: CASSLRGSGNFDEQFF.

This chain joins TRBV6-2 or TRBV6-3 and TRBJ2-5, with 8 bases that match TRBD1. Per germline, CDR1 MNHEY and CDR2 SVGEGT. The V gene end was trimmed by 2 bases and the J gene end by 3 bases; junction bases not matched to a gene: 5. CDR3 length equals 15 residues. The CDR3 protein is CASSYPTDREETQYF. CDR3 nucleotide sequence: TGTGCCAGCAGTTACCCCACGGACAGGGAAGAGACCCAGTACTTC.

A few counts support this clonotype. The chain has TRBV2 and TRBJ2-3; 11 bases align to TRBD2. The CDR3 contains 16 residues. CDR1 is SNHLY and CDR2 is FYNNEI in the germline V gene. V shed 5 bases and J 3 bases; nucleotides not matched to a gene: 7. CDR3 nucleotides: TGTGCCAGCAGTCCTAGCGGGAGGAGTGGGACAGATACGCAGTATTTT. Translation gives CASSPSGRSGTDTQYF. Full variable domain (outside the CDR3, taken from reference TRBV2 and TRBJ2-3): EPEVTQTPSHQVTQMGQEVILRCVPISNHLYFYWYRQILGQKVEFLVSFYNNEISEKSEIFDDQFSVERPDGSNFTLKIRSTKLEDSAMYFCASSPSGRSGTDTQYFGPGTRLTVL.

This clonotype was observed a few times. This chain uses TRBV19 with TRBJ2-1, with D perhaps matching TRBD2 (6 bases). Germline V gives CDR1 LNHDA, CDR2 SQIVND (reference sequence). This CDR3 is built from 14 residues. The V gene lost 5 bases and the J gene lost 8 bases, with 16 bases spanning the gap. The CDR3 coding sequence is TGTGCCAGTAGTCCCTCCCTAGCGTTCGATGAGCAGTTCTTC. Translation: CASSPSLAFDEQFF.

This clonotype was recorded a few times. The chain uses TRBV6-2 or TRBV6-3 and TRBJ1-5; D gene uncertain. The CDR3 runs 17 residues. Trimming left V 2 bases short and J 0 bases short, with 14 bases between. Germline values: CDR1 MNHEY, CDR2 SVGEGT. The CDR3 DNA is TGTGCCAGCAGTTACGGTCTTGGGGAGGATAGCAATCAGCCCCAGCATTTT. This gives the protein CASSYGLGEDSNQPQHF.

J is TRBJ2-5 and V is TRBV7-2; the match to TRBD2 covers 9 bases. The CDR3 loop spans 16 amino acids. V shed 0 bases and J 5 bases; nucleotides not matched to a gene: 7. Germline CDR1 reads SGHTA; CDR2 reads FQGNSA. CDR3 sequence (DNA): TGTGCCAGCAGCTTAGCTTTAGCGGGAGACGGCGAGACCCAGTACTTC. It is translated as CASSLALAGDGETQYF.

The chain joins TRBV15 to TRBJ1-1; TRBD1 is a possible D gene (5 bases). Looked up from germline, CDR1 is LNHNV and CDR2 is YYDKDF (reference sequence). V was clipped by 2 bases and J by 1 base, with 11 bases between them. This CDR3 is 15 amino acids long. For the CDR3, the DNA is TGTGCCACCAGCAGAATGCAGGGACCGAACACTGAAGCTTTCTTT. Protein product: CATSRMQGPNTEAFF.

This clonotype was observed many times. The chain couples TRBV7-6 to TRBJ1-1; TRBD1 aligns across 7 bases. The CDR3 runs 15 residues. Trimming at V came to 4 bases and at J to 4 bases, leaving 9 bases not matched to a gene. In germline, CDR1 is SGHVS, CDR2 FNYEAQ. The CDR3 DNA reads TGTGCCAGCAGCTCCCAGGGGGTAAGCGGCACTGAAGCTTTCTTT. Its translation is CASSSQGVSGTEAFF.

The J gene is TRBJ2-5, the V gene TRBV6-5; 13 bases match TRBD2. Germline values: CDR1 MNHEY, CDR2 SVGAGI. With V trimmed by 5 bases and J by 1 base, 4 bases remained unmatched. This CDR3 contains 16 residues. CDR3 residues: CASSGGLAGSQETQYF. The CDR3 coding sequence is TGTGCCAGCAGTGGGGGACTAGCGGGAAGCCAAGAGACCCAGTACTTC.

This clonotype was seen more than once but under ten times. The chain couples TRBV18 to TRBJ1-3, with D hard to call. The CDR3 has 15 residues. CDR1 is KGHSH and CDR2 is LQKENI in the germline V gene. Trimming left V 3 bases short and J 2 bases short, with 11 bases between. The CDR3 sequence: CASSPMTAPGNTIYF. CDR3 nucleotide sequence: TGTGCCAGCTCACCGATGACTGCTCCTGGAAACACCATATATTTT.

In DNA, the CDR3 is TGTGGAGCCGAACCTGGGGCCAACGTCCTGACTTTC. Its translation is CGAEPGANVLTF. V and J are TRBV30 and TRBJ2-6; D is uncertain. CDR3 length equals 12 residues. From germline, CDR1 is GTSNPN and CDR2 SVGIG (reference sequence).

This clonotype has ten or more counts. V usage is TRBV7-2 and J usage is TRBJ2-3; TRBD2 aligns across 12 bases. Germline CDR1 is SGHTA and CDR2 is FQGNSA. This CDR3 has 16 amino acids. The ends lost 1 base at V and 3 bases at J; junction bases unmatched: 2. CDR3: CASSLELAGGTDTQYF. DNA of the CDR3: TGTGCCAGCAGCTTAGAACTAGCGGGAGGAACAGATACGCAGTATTTT.

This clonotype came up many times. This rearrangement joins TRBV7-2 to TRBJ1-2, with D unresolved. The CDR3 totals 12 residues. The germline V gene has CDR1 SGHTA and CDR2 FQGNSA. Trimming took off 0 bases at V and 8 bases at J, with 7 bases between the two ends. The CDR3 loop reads CASSLAIEGYTF. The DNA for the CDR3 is TGTGCCAGCAGCTTAGCCATTGAGGGCTACACCTTC.

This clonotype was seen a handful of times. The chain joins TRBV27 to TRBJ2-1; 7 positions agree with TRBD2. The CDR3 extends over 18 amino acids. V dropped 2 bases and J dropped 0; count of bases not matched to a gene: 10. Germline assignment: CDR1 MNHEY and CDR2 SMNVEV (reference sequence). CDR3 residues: CASSLAMRAGPSYNEQFF. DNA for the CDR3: TGTGCCAGCAGTTTAGCCATGAGAGCGGGACCCTCCTACAATGAGCAGTTCTTC.

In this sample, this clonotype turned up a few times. DNA for the CDR3: TGTGCCAGTAGTATTTTAGTTTCCGTCACCGGGGAGCTGTTTTTT. Amino acid sequence: CASSILVSVTGELFF. The V gene is TRBV19, the J gene TRBJ2-2; D uncertain. This CDR3 region has 15 residues. Per germline, CDR1 LNHDA and CDR2 SQIVND (reference sequence). Trimming removed 3 bases from V and 4 bases from J, with 12 bases in between.

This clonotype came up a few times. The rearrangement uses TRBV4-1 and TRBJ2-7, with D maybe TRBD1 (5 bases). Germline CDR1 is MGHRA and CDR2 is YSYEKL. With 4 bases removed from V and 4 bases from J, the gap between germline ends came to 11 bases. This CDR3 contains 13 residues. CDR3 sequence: CASSPQGGYEQYF. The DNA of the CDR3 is TGCGCCAGCAGCCCCCAGGGTGGTTACGAGCAGTACTTC.